This is a list of T cell receptor beta chains from one sample in a study of T cells in Graves' hyperthyroidism and ophthalmopathy. TCRdb re-called the multiplex PCR reads through MiXCR, storing one row per CDR3 protein. The sample lists a few hundred thousand distinct CDR3 sequences; about 13% were seen once. The sequencing input was blood. These receptors were collected from a woman between 35 and 50 years old with Graves' ophthalmopathy. Both conserved end residues are part of each CDR3.

j_call: TRBJ2-2
v_call: TRBV7-9
cdr3_aa: CASRKPVGQGETGELFF

j_call: TRBJ1-1
v_call: TRBV19
cdr3_aa: CASSLSPRGLRVNTEAFF

j_call: TRBJ2-7
v_call: TRBV15
cdr3_aa: CATSRPGHEQYF

j_call: TRBJ1-5
v_call: TRBV20-1
cdr3_aa: CSASLQGDRFQPQHF

j_call: TRBJ2-2
v_call: TRBV14
cdr3_aa: CASSQGRRTGELFF

j_call: TRBJ1-1
v_call: TRBV2
cdr3_aa: CASEGGARGTEAFF

j_call: TRBJ1-1
v_call: TRBV9
cdr3_aa: CASSVVGAVEAFF

j_call: TRBJ1-2
v_call: TRBV24-1
cdr3_aa: CATSEGFGSGYTF

j_call: TRBJ1-5
v_call: TRBV12-3/TRBV12-4
cdr3_aa: CASSPAGGRQPQHF

j_call: TRBJ2-7
v_call: TRBV6-5
cdr3_aa: CASSSRSDEQYF

j_call: TRBJ2-3
v_call: TRBV7-8
cdr3_aa: CASSLYSGGGTDTQYF

j_call: TRBJ2-3
v_call: TRBV20-1
cdr3_aa: CSAPYRDRDTQYF

j_call: TRBJ1-1
v_call: TRBV28
cdr3_aa: CAIPEAGEGHLDTEAFF

j_call: TRBJ2-3
v_call: TRBV19
cdr3_aa: CASAGARVSGDTQYF

j_call: TRBJ2-5
v_call: TRBV28
cdr3_aa: CASSFVSRKETQYF

j_call: TRBJ2-7
v_call: TRBV9
cdr3_aa: CASSVGRLEDSYEQYF

j_call: TRBJ2-4
v_call: TRBV6-9
cdr3_aa: CASSFTGYHIQYF

j_call: TRBJ1-2
v_call: TRBV7-9
cdr3_aa: CASSLPPGIGYTF

j_call: TRBJ2-2
v_call: TRBV5-4
cdr3_aa: CASSLSSGRTGELFF

j_call: TRBJ2-1
v_call: TRBV5-8
cdr3_aa: CASSPPTGLAGVGEQFF

j_call: TRBJ2-3
v_call: TRBV5-1
cdr3_aa: CASSPTTSDGTQYF

j_call: TRBJ2-7
v_call: TRBV5-8
cdr3_aa: CASSSLFGRVGHEQYF

j_call: TRBJ2-1
v_call: TRBV2
cdr3_aa: CASSAGLPRGDEQFF